The 7 T cell receptor beta chains reported below all come from one sample, sequenced in a study of early T cells in non-severe SARS-CoV-2 infection. One entry per CDR3 protein results from TCRdb running MiXCR on the 5' RACE reads. The data contain 20,000 to 25,000 distinct CDR3 sequences, 4% to 5.5% of them singletons. The specimen was whole blood. These receptors were taken from an adult who was a healthcare worker with PCR-confirmed SARS-CoV-2 infection or an uninfected control (not recorded which).

In its sample, this clonotype was seen many times. The chain has TRBV10-3 and TRBJ1-1; D is undetermined. Deletions cut 3 bases from V and 0 bases from J, with 5 bases between. The CDR3 is 13 residues long. Germline CDR1 is ENHRY and CDR2 is SYGVKD. The CDR3 is CAISENMNTEAFF. The CDR3 DNA is TGTGCCATCAGTGAAAACATGAACACTGAAGCTTTCTTT.

In this sample, this clonotype turned up many times. DNA of the CDR3: TGTGCCAGCCCTGAGCATGACCGGAATGAGCAGTTCTTC. Residues: CASPEHDRNEQFF. The chain recombines TRBV6-4 with TRBJ2-1; no clear D gene. V lost 8 bases and J lost 7, with 15 bases in between. This CDR3 comprises 13 residues. CDR1 and CDR2 (germline): MRHNA, SNTAGT.

At least ten counts were recorded for this clonotype. The rearrangement joins TRBV11-2 to TRBJ2-5, with 7 bases lining up with TRBD2. Trimming at V came to 5 bases and at J to 2 bases, leaving 14 bases not matched to a gene. The germline V gene has CDR1 SGHAT and CDR2 FQNNGV. This CDR3 is built from 17 residues. The DNA of the CDR3 is TGTGCCAGCAGCCAATTGAGGCTACTAGCGCGACAAGAGACCCAGTACTTC. Amino acid sequence: CASSQLRLLARQETQYF.

This clonotype showed up just a few times. The gene calls are TRBV29-1 and TRBJ2-7; the D is unclear. The germline V and J ends were trimmed by 1 base and 6 bases, with 7 bases remaining between them. CDR1 is SQVTM and CDR2 is ANQGSEA in the germline V gene. The CDR3 spans 11 residues. CDR3 DNA sequence: TGCAGCGTTGAAGTAGGCGCCGAGCAGTACTTC. Translation gives CSVEVGAEQYF.

In its sample, this clonotype was seen many times. The V call is TRBV5-6, the J call TRBJ1-1, with D hard to call. Germline assignment: CDR1 SGHDT and CDR2 YYEEEE. CDR3 length: 13 residues. V was clipped by 4 bases and J by 6 bases, with 13 bases between them. CDR3 DNA: TGTGCCAGCAGCCGAGCGGGCGTCGCTGAAGCTTTCTTT. Its translation is CASSRAGVAEAFF. Full variable domain (missing parts from reference TRBV5-6 and TRBJ1-1): DAGVTQSPTHLIKTRGQQVTLRCSPKSGHDTVSWYQQALGQGPQFIFQYYEEEERQRGNFPDRFSGHQFPNYSSELNVNALLLGDSALYLCASSRAGVAEAFFGQGTRLTVV.

This chain uses TRBV5-1 with TRBJ1-2; D gene unclear. Trimming removed 0 bases from V and 0 bases from J, with 6 bases in between. The CDR3 contains 14 residues. CDR1 and CDR2 (germline): SGHRS, YFSETQ. This chain's CDR3 is CASSLDTSNYGYTF. Here the CDR3 DNA reads TGCGCCAGCAGCTTGGATACTTCTAACTATGGCTACACCTTC.

This clonotype came up many times. V gene TRBV12-3 or TRBV12-4 combines with J gene TRBJ2-1, with 12 positions matching TRBD2. The CDR3 is 16 residues long. Trimming at V came to 5 bases and at J to 3 bases, leaving 5 bases not matched to a gene. DNA of the CDR3: TGTGCCAGCAGTCCCACGGGACTAGCGGGCTACAATGAGCAGTTCTTC. Its translation: CASSPTGLAGYNEQFF.